The 31 T cell receptor beta chains in this list originate from one sample, sequenced in a study of blood T cell repertoires in COVID-19. Clones were sequenced by immunoSEQ multiplex PCR, and TCRdb holds only the in-frame ones, with some missing. The data contain more than 100,000 clones, about 80% of them singletons. Sequenced sample: peripheral blood. These receptors were obtained from a woman aged 45-65 years with acute or convalescent COVID-19.

This rearrangement joins TRBV2 to TRBJ1-2, with 9 bases lining up with TRBD1. The germline V gene has CDR1 SNHLY and CDR2 FYNNEI. CDR3 length: 13 amino acids. V was clipped by 4 bases and J by 11 bases; unmatched bases: 8. The CDR3 reads CASSVDPGQGYTF. The CDR3 nucleotides are TGTGCCAGCAGTGTAGATCCGGGACAGGGTTACACCTTC.

The CDR3 spells CASSLGDRRYNEQFF. The CDR3 nucleotides are TGTGCCAGCAGCTTAGGGGACAGGAGGTACAATGAGCAGTTCTTC. The V and J genes are TRBV7-9 and TRBJ2-1; 8 bases line up with TRBD1. Trimming took 1 base from V and 4 from J; bases not matched to a gene: 3. Germline CDR1 and CDR2: SEHNR and FQNEAQ (reference sequence). The CDR3 is made up of 15 amino acids.

V gene TRBV27 combines with J gene TRBJ1-1; 7 bases agree with TRBD1. This CDR3 has 14 residues. After removal of 5 bases from V and 5 bases from J, the junction contained 8 bases not matched to a gene. Germline V gene sequence: CDR1 MNHEY, CDR2 SMNVEV (reference sequence). The CDR3 nucleotides read TGTGCCAGCAGTATACAGGGGCGGAATACTGAAGCTTTCTTT. This encodes CASSIQGRNTEAFF.

The rearrangement uses TRBV10-3 and TRBJ2-1; 9 bases agree with TRBD2. Germline V CDR1 and CDR2: ENHRY, SYGVKD. The V gene end was trimmed by 2 bases and the J gene end by 0 bases; junction bases not matched to a gene: 2. There are 16 residues in the CDR3. This CDR3 is CAISEGSGGSYNEQFF. CDR3 coding DNA: TGTGCCATCAGTGAGGGTAGCGGGGGCTCCTACAATGAGCAGTTCTTC.

The chain is built from TRBV6-1 and TRBJ1-2; 8 positions agree with TRBD1. Germline trimming cut 1 base from V and 4 bases from J; bases unmatched to any gene: 5. Germline assignment: CDR1 MNHNS and CDR2 SASEGT. The CDR3 runs 15 residues. In DNA, the CDR3 is TGTGCCAGCAGTGAAGTGACAGGGGATGTCTATGGCTACACCTTC. This encodes CASSEVTGDVYGYTF.

This clone was seen only a few times. This rearrangement joins TRBV6-4 to TRBJ2-1; D remains unclear. The V end was cut by 6 bases, the J end by 7 bases, with 13 bases between. The germline V gene encodes CDR1 MRHNA and CDR2 SNTAGT. CDR3 length equals 13 residues. The CDR3 DNA is TGTGCCAGCAGCCCGACTCCGTGGAATGAGCAGTTCTTC. This translates into CASSPTPWNEQFF.

The V gene is TRBV29-1, the J gene TRBJ1-2; D possibly corresponds to TRBD1 (5 bases). The CDR3 is 13 residues long. The germline V and J ends were trimmed by 0 bases and 7 bases, with 12 bases remaining between them. Germline V gene lookup returns CDR1 SQVTM and CDR2 ANQGSEA. CDR3 protein: CSVEEKRRGGYTF. The CDR3 bases are TGCAGCGTTGAAGAAAAGAGGAGGGGTGGCTACACCTTC.

This chain connects TRBV2 to TRBJ2-7; 12 positions agree with TRBD1. V trimming: 8 bases; J trimming: 5 bases; junction bases outside the gene matches: 4. Germline V gives CDR1 SNHLY, CDR2 FYNNEI. The CDR3 runs to 13 residues. CDR3 bases: TGTGCCAGCCGGGACAGGGGGCCCCACGAGCAGTACTTC. Amino acids: CASRDRGPHEQYF. The full variable domain, in which reference TRBV2 and TRBJ2-7 provide the parts outside the CDR3, is EPEVTQTPSHQVTQMGQEVILRCVPISNHLYFYWYRQILGQKVEFLVSFYNNEISEKSEIFDDQFSVERPDGSNFTLKIRSTKLEDSAMYFCASRDRGPHEQYFGPGTRLTVT.

J is TRBJ2-7 and V is TRBV29-1, with D perhaps TRBD2 (6 bases). Germline V lookup: CDR1 SQVTM, CDR2 ANQGSEA. The CDR3 length is 12 residues. V was trimmed by 5 bases and J by 1 base, leaving 9 bases between them. This CDR3 is CSVKGTSYEQYF. The DNA of the CDR3 is TGCAGCGTTAAGGGGACTTCCTACGAGCAGTACTTC.

V is TRBV18 and J is TRBJ2-1; D is uncertain. Germline lookup yields CDR1 KGHSH and CDR2 LQKENI. Trimming took off 6 bases at V and 4 bases at J, with 10 bases between the two ends. The CDR3 runs to 13 residues. The CDR3 spells CASSPTNYNEQFF. The CDR3 region has the DNA TGTGCCAGCTCCCCCACTAATTACAATGAGCAGTTCTTC.

This sequence joins TRBV10-2 and TRBJ1-1; maybe TRBD1 (6 bases). V was pared by 6 bases and J by 0 bases, with 17 bases between. Germline CDR1 reads WSHSY; CDR2 reads SAAADI. This CDR3 comprises 16 residues. Written as DNA, the CDR3 is TGCGCCAGCAGACAACTCTCAGGGGCGATGAACACTGAAGCTTTCTTT. This translates into CASRQLSGAMNTEAFF.

This clone was recorded once. This chain connects TRBV11-2 to TRBJ1-1; perhaps TRBD1 as D (6 bases). This CDR3 region has 13 residues. Germline CDR1 and CDR2: SGHAT and FQNNGV. V lost 1 base, J lost 11 bases, and 14 bases lay in between. The chain's CDR3 is CASSLGPTGLAFF. CDR3 coding DNA: TGTGCCAGCAGCTTAGGCCCAACAGGGCTGGCTTTCTTT.

The CDR3 region has the DNA TGTGCCAGTAGTATTCTCGGCACTACCTATTCACCCCTCCACTTT. This translates into CASSILGTTYSPLHF. This rearrangement joins TRBV19 to TRBJ1-6; the D is unclear. The V end was cut by 3 bases, the J end by 8 bases, with 14 bases between. Germline-derived CDR1 and CDR2 are LNHDA and SQIVND (reference sequence). CDR3 length equals 15 residues.

V usage is TRBV9 and J usage is TRBJ1-2; a possible D gene is TRBD1 (6 bases). Germline V lookup: CDR1 SGDLS, CDR2 YYNGEE. This CDR3 contains 14 residues. Trimming pared 4 bases from V and 0 bases from J, leaving 10 bases between. CDR3 loop: CASSLQGSNYGYTF. In DNA, the CDR3 is TGTGCCAGCAGCTTACAGGGTTCTAACTATGGCTACACCTTC.

The chain couples TRBV19 to TRBJ2-3; D is possibly TRBD1 (5 bases). The ends were cut back, 3 bases at V and 1 base at J, with 11 bases in the middle. The CDR3 is 15 amino acids. CDR1 and CDR2 from the germline V gene are LNHDA and SQIVND (reference sequence). In DNA, the CDR3 is TGTGCCAGTAGTATTGGTCCCAGGGGCACAGATACGCAGTATTTT. It specifies CASSIGPRGTDTQYF.

The sample holds a few counts of this clone. This chain uses TRBV5-4 with TRBJ2-7, with D possibly matching TRBD1 (7 bases). CDR1 SGHNT and CDR2 YYREEE come from the germline V gene (reference sequence). V lost 4 bases, J lost 2 bases, and 13 bases lay in between. This CDR3 is 14 amino acids long. The CDR3 nucleotides are TGTGCCAGCAGCCGCGCGGGACAGACCTACGAGCAGTACTTC. This sequence encodes CASSRAGQTYEQYF.

The chain uses TRBV5-5 and TRBJ2-7; 9 positions match TRBD1. There are 15 residues in the CDR3. After removal of 2 bases from V and 1 base from J, the junction contained 4 bases not matched to a gene. Germline V gene sequence: CDR1 SGHKS, CDR2 YYEKEE (reference sequence). The DNA of the CDR3 is TGTGCCAGCAGCTTTGTGGGACAGGGATCCTACGAGCAGTACTTC. As protein: CASSFVGQGSYEQYF. Filled out from reference TRBV5-5 and TRBJ2-7, the complete variable domain reads DAGVTQSPTHLIKTRGQQVTLRCSPISGHKSVSWYQQVLGQGPQFIFQYYEKEERGRGNFPDRFSARQFPNYSSELNVNALLLGDSALYLCASSFVGQGSYEQYFGPGTRLTVT.

This chain joins TRBV3-1 (or the pseudogene TRBV3-2) and TRBJ2-5; TRBD2 matches 8 bases. With V trimmed by 4 bases and J by 5 bases, 6 bases remained unmatched. Per the germline V gene, CDR1 is LGHDT and CDR2 is YNNKEL (reference sequence). This CDR3 has 14 residues. CDR3 sequence reads: CASSPGGGQETQYF. The CDR3 DNA reads as TGTGCCAGCAGCCCTGGCGGGGGGCAGGAGACCCAGTACTTC.

In regard to this clone: Other nucleotide sequences from this sample produce the same CDR3. The genes are TRBV4-1 and TRBJ1-5, with 8 bases aligning to TRBD1. The CDR3 is 18 amino acids. V lost 0 bases, J lost 2 bases, and 9 bases stayed unmatched. Germline CDR1 MGHRA, CDR2 YSYEKL. The CDR3 sequence is CASSQEPPAGQGNQPQHF. The CDR3 bases are TGCGCCAGCAGCCAAGAGCCGCCGGCGGGACAGGGCAATCAGCCCCAGCATTTT.

The rearrangement joins TRBV6-1 to TRBJ1-6; the D is unclear. The CDR3 has 16 residues. V was clipped by 4 bases and J by 6 bases, with 16 bases between them. Looked up from germline, CDR1 is MNHNS and CDR2 is SASEGT. CDR3 residues: CASSADGLPLNSPLHF. DNA for the CDR3: TGTGCCAGCAGTGCAGATGGACTGCCCCTTAATTCACCCCTCCACTTT.

The gene calls are TRBV10-3 and TRBJ1-1; tentatively, D is TRBD1 (6 bases). Germline loops: CDR1 ENHRY, CDR2 SYGVKD. V gave up 2 bases and J gave up 3 bases, with 10 bases separating them. The CDR3 contains 14 residues. The CDR3 sequence is CAISERGADTEAFF. The CDR3 nucleotides read TGTGCCATCAGTGAGCGGGGGGCGGACACTGAAGCTTTCTTT.

The CDR3 DNA follows: TGTGCCAGCAGTGGGACAGGGCCGGATACGCAGTATTTT. This translates into CASSGTGPDTQYF. This chain links TRBV27 with TRBJ2-3; 9 bases line up with TRBD1. Trimming took 5 bases from V and 6 from J; bases not matched to a gene: 3. Germline CDR1 reads MNHEY; CDR2 reads SMNVEV (reference sequence). The CDR3 runs to 13 residues.

This clone has only a few counts. This chain uses TRBV6-2 or TRBV6-3 with TRBJ1-1; no reliable D call. The CDR3 extends over 14 amino acids. CDR1 is MNHEY, CDR2 SVGEGT, per germline. Trimming removed 2 bases at V and 1 base at J, with 8 bases between. CDR3: CASSYVRGNTEAFF. The CDR3 nucleotides read TGTGCCAGCAGTTACGTGCGGGGGAACACTGAAGCTTTCTTT.

The CDR3 spells CASSLAPGEGYEQYF. DNA of the CDR3: TGTGCCAGCAGCTTGGCGCCGGGGGAGGGCTACGAGCAGTACTTC. The rearrangement links TRBV5-6 to TRBJ2-7; TRBD2 agrees at 7 bases. The germline V gene has CDR1 SGHDT and CDR2 YYEEEE. The trim removed 0 bases at V and 3 bases at J, leaving 6 bases unmatched. The CDR3 consists of 15 residues.

The chain couples TRBV6-5 to TRBJ1-2; D possibly corresponds to TRBD1 (5 bases). The ends were cut back, 6 bases at V and 4 bases at J, with 18 bases in the middle. This CDR3 comprises 15 residues. CDR1 is MNHEY and CDR2 is SVGAGI in the germline V gene. CDR3 bases: TGTGCCAGCAGCCTAGTTACAGGAAACTCCTATGGCTACACCTTC. It specifies CASSLVTGNSYGYTF.

The V and J genes are TRBV6-1 and TRBJ1-2, with a tentative D call TRBD1 (6 bases). CDR1 and CDR2 (germline): MNHNS, SASEGT. The CDR3 has 18 amino acids. Trimming left V 0 bases short and J 4 bases short, with 21 bases between. The CDR3 reads CASSEARRGVDRSYGYTF. The DNA of the CDR3 is TGTGCCAGCAGTGAAGCCCGTCGAGGAGTGGACAGAAGCTATGGCTACACCTTC.

The chain carries TRBV27 and TRBJ1-2; D ambiguous. The germline V gene has CDR1 MNHEY and CDR2 SMNVEV (reference sequence). The V end lost 6 bases, the J end lost 0 bases, and 14 bases lay between the germline ends. This CDR3 is 15 amino acids long. In DNA form, the CDR3 reads TGTGCCAGCAGCCATAGTTGGGGAGCTAACTATGGCTACACCTTC. Translating gives CASSHSWGANYGYTF.

The chain joins TRBV6-5 to TRBJ1-5, with D unclear. The CDR3 covers 15 residues. Germline values: CDR1 MNHEY, CDR2 SVGAGI. V gave up 5 bases and J gave up 4 bases, with 15 bases separating them. The CDR3, as DNA: TGTGCCAGCAGTCCGCAGGTCGCCTCTAATCAGCCCCAGCATTTT. This gives the protein CASSPQVASNQPQHF.

This rearrangement joins TRBV19 to TRBJ2-7; unclear D gene. The length of the CDR3 is 17 residues. V was cut by 4 bases and J by 0 bases, with 19 bases left in between. Germline-derived CDR1 and CDR2 are LNHDA and SQIVND (reference sequence). CDR3 bases: TGTGCCAGTAGTAAAGGAGCTTTGTACGCGACCTCCTACGAGCAGTACTTC. This codes for CASSKGALYATSYEQYF.

This clone was seen only once. This sequence joins TRBV27 and TRBJ1-2; 10 bases fit TRBD1. Germline V CDR1 and CDR2: MNHEY, SMNVEV (reference sequence). This CDR3 is 16 amino acids long. With 4 bases clipped from V and 0 bases from J, the junction kept 5 bases outside the gene matches. The CDR3 loop is CASSWDRGLTNYGYTF. The CDR3 DNA sequence: TGTGCCAGCAGTTGGGACAGGGGCCTCACTAACTATGGCTACACCTTC.

The chain links TRBV28 to TRBJ2-7, with D possibly being TRBD2 (5 bases). This CDR3 region has 13 residues. V lost 6 bases and J 6 bases, leaving 15 bases between the germline ends. CDR1 and CDR2 (germline): MDHEN, SYDVKM. This chain's CDR3 is CASSSRPGSEQYF. The CDR3 DNA follows: TGTGCCAGCAGCTCCCGCCCGGGGAGCGAGCAGTACTTC. Combining the CDR3 with reference TRBV28 and TRBJ2-7 gives the whole variable domain DVKVTQSSRYLVKRTGEKVFLECVQDMDHENMFWYRQDPGLGLRLIYFSYDVKMKEKGDIPEGYSVSREKKERFSLILESASTNQTSMYLCASSSRPGSEQYFGPGTRLTVT.